This T cell receptor beta chain is drawn from a study of blood T cells in healthy people across ages. The sample holds a few counts of this clonotype. Trimming removed 5 bases from V and 0 bases from J, with 14 bases in between. CDR3 length equals 16 residues. CDR1 SGHDN and CDR2 FVKESK come from the germline V gene. Whenever a sample was processed, at least 6.5 million PBMCs were isolated. The second PCR ran about 7 to 12 cycles with a sample-barcoded 5' primer and J-beta primers. CDR3-containing paired-end reads numbering at least 2.5 million came from each sample. MiXCR was run by TCRdb on the 5' RACE reads, yielding one entry per CDR3 protein. The repertoire has some 1.6 million distinct CDR3 sequences, 30% to 40% of them found once; the top ten carry about 11%.

The rearrangement joins TRBV14 to TRBJ2-1; possibly TRBD1 for D (6 bases). This clonotype originated in a young woman in good health. The sample comprised blood. Here the CDR3 reads CASSSQGIPSYNEQFF. For the CDR3, the DNA is TGTGCCAGCAGCTCGCAGGGGATCCCCTCCTACAATGAGCAGTTCTTC.